These 8 T cell receptor beta chains share one sample of origin, sequenced in a study of siplizumab effects on memory and regulatory T cells (dated by TCRdb to between 2018 and 2021). The library was produced with the immunoSEQ multiplex PCR assay. This immuneACCESS table, as held by TCRdb, lists in-frame sequences with V and J called but not all clones. Of the missing ones, under half trace to an unresolved V gene in checked studies; the others have no known cause. This sample gives 56,000 or so clones in total; just over 95% of them show up just once. The leading ten clones occupy 0.9% to 1.2% of the sample. Specimen: naive CD8+ T cells sorted from blood. Per the publication, the cell subset or site label means: unstimulated naive T cells. These receptors all come from a human donor in good health.

The CDR3 protein is CASSIGGYPTDTQYF. CDR3 coding DNA: TGTGCCAGTAGTATAGGGGGCTACCCCACAGATACGCAGTATTTT. The gene calls are TRBV19 and TRBJ2-3; D might be TRBD1 (5 bases). The V end lost 1 base, the J end lost 2 bases, and 10 bases lay between the germline ends. Per germline, CDR1 LNHDA and CDR2 SQIVND (reference sequence). This CDR3 spans 15 amino acids.

The chain employs TRBV4-1 and TRBJ2-7; D unresolved. Germline V lookup: CDR1 MGHRA, CDR2 YSYEKL. This CDR3 is built from 13 residues. The V gene lost 6 bases and the J gene lost 1 base, with 10 bases spanning the gap. CDR3 sequence reads: CASRPTESYEQYF. The CDR3 bases are TGCGCCAGCAGACCTACAGAATCCTACGAGCAGTACTTC.

The chain uses TRBV4-3 and TRBJ1-1, with D perhaps TRBD1 (6 bases). Germline lookup yields CDR1 LGHNA and CDR2 YSLEER. Trimming took off 3 bases at V and 4 bases at J, with 21 bases between the two ends. The CDR3 totals 17 residues. For the CDR3, the DNA is TGCGCCAGCAGCCACCTGGGGGCGGGTAAGGGGGGCACTGAAGCTTTCTTT. It encodes CASSHLGAGKGGTEAFF.

The chain links TRBV2 to TRBJ1-1; no reliable D call. The CDR3 consists of 14 residues. Germline CDR1 SNHLY, CDR2 FYNNEI. The germline V and J ends were trimmed by 3 bases and 5 bases, with 13 bases remaining between them. Here the CDR3 reads CASSEGFLGTEAFF. As DNA, the CDR3 is TGTGCCAGCAGTGAGGGATTTCTGGGAACTGAAGCTTTCTTT.

The chain combines TRBV29-1 with TRBJ2-5; 13 nucleotides match TRBD2. The CDR3 extends over 15 amino acids. The germline gives CDR1 SQVTM, CDR2 ANQGSEA. Trimming took 4 bases from V and 4 from J; bases not matched to a gene: 6. CDR3 DNA sequence: TGCAGCGTTGGGGGACTAGCGGGAATAGGAGAGACCCAGTACTTC. This codes for CSVGGLAGIGETQYF.

The V and J genes are TRBV29-1 and TRBJ2-3, with unresolved D. The CDR3 is 15 residues long. Germline V CDR1 and CDR2: SQVTM, ANQGSEA. V was trimmed by 2 bases and J by 3 bases, leaving 15 bases between them. CDR3 nucleotide sequence: TGCAGCGTTGAATCGGTTACGGTGGAGACAGATACGCAGTATTTT. Amino acids: CSVESVTVETDTQYF.

The CDR3: CASSIVGWGSYNEQFF. The CDR3 nucleotides are TGTGCCAGTAGTATTGTTGGATGGGGGTCCTACAATGAGCAGTTCTTC. The chain recombines TRBV19 with TRBJ2-1; D may be TRBD1 or TRBD2 (5 bases each). CDR1 and CDR2 (germline): LNHDA, SQIVND (reference sequence). The V and J ends lost 3 bases and 1 base respectively, with 13 bases between them. CDR3 length: 16 amino acids.

The chain uses TRBV28 and TRBJ1-1; unclear D gene. Germline CDR1 MDHEN, CDR2 SYDVKM. The V and J ends lost 3 bases and 4 bases respectively, with 9 bases between them. This CDR3 comprises 13 residues. CDR3 loop: CASSFGESTEAFF. The CDR3 coding sequence is TGTGCCAGCAGTTTTGGGGAGTCCACTGAAGCTTTCTTT.